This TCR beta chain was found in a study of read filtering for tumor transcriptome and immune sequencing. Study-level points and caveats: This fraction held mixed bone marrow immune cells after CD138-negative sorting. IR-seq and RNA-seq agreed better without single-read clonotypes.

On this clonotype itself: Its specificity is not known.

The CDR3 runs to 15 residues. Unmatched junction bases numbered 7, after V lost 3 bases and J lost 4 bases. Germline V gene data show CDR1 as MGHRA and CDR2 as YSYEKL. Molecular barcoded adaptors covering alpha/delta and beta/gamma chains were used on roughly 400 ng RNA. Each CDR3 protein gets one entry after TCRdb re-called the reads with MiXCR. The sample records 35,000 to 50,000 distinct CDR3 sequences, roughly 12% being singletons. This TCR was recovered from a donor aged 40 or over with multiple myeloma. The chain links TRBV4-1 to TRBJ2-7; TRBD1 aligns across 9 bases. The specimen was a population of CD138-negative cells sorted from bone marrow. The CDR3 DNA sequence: TGCGCCAGCAGCCACGGACAGGGGAAGTTGTACGAGCAGTACTTC. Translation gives CASSHGQGKLYEQYF.